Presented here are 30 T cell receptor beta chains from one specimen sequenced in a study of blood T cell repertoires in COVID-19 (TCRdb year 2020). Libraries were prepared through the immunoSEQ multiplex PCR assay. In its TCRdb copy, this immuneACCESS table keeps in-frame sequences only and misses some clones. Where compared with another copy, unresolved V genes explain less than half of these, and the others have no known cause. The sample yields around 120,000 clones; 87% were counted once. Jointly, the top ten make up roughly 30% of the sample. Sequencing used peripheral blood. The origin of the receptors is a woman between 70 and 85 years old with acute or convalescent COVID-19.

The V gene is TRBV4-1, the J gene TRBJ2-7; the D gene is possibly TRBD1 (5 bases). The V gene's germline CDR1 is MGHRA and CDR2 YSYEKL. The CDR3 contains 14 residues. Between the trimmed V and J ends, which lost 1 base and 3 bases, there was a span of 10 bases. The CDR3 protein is CASSQVGAGYEQYF. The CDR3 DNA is TGCGCCAGCAGCCAAGTAGGGGCAGGCTACGAGCAGTACTTC.

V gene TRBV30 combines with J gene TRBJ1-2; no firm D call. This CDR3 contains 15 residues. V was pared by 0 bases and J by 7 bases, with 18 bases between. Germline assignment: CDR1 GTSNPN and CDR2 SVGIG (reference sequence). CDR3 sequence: CAWSVRISAGSGYTF. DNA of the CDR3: TGTGCCTGGAGTGTACGGATATCGGCAGGCAGTGGCTACACCTTC.

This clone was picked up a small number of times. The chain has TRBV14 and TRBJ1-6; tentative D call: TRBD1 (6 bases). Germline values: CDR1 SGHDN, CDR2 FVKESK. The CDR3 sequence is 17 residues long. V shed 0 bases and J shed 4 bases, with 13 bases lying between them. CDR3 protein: CASSQDPRGSYNSPLHF. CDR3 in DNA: TGTGCCAGCAGCCAAGATCCCAGGGGCTCTTATAATTCACCCCTCCACTTT.

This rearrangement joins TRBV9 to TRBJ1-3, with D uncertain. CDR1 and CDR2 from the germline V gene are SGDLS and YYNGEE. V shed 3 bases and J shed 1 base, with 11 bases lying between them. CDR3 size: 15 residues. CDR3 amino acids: CASSGDPGSGNTIYF. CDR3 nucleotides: TGTGCCAGCAGCGGAGACCCGGGGTCTGGAAACACCATATATTTT.

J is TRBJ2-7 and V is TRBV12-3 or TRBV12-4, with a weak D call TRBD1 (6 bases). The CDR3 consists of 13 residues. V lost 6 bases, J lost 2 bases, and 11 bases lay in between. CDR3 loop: CASSTGTTYEQYF. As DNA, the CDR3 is TGTGCCAGCAGCACCGGGACAACCTACGAGCAGTACTTC.

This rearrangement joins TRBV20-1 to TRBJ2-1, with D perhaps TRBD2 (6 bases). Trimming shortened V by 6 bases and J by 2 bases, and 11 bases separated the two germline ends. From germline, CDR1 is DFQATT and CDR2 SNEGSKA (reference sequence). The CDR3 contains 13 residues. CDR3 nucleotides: TGCAGTGCGAGTCCGGGGGCCTACAATGAGCAGTTCTTC. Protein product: CSASPGAYNEQFF.

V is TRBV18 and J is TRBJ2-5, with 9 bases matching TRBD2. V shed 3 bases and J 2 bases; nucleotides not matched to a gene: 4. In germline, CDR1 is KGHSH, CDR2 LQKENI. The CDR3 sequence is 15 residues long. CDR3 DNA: TGTGCCAGCTCACCCCTGGCGGGGGGGCAAGAGACCCAGTACTTC. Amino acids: CASSPLAGGQETQYF.

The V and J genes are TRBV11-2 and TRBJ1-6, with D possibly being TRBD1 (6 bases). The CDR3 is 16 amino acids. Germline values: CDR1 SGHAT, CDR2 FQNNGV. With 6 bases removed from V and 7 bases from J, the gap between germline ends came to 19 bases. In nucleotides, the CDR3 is TGTGCCAGCAGTCCACAGGGCAACGTAGGGAATTCACCCCTCCACTTT. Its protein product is CASSPQGNVGNSPLHF.

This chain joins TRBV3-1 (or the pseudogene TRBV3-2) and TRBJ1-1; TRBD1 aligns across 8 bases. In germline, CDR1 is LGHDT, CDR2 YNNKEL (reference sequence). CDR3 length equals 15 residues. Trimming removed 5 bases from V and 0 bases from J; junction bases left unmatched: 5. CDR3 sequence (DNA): TGTGCCAGCAGCTCGACAGGGGCCTTGAACACTGAAGCTTTCTTT. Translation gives CASSSTGALNTEAFF.

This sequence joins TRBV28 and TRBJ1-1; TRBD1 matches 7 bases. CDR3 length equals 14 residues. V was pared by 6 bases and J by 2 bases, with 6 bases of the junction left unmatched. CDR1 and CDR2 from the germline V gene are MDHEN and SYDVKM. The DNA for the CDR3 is TGTGCCAGCAGGTGGGGGACAGTCAACACTGAAGCTTTCTTT. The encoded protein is CASRWGTVNTEAFF. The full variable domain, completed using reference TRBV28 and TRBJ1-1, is DVKVTQSSRYLVKRTGEKVFLECVQDMDHENMFWYRQDPGLGLRLIYFSYDVKMKEKGDIPEGYSVSREKKERFSLILESASTNQTSMYLCASRWGTVNTEAFFGQGTRLTVV.

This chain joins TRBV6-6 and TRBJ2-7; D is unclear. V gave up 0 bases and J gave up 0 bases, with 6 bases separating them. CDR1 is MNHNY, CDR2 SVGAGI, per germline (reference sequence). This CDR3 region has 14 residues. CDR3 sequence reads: CASSYSPSSYEQYF. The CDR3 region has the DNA TGTGCCAGCAGTTACTCCCCTAGCTCCTACGAGCAGTACTTC.

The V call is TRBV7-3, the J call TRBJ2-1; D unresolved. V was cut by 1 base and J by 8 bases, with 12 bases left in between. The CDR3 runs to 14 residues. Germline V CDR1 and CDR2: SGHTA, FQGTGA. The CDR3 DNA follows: TGTGCCAGCAGCTTAAATCCGGTTCTGGATGAGCAGTTCTTC. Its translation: CASSLNPVLDEQFF.

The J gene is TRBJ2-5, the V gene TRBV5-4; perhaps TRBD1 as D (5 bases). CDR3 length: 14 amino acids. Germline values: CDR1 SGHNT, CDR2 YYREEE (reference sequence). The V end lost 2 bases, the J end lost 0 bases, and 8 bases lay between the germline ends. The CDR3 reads CASSLTGHQETQYF. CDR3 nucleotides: TGTGCCAGCAGCTTAACAGGTCACCAAGAGACCCAGTACTTC.

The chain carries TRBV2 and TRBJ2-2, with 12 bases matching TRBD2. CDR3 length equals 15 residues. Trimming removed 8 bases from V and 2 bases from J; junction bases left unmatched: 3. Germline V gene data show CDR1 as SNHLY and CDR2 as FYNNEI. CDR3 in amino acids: CASRTSGTNTGELFF. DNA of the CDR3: TGTGCCAGCCGGACTAGCGGGACCAACACCGGGGAGCTGTTTTTT. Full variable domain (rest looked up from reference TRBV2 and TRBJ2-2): EPEVTQTPSHQVTQMGQEVILRCVPISNHLYFYWYRQILGQKVEFLVSFYNNEISEKSEIFDDQFSVERPDGSNFTLKIRSTKLEDSAMYFCASRTSGTNTGELFFGEGSRLTVL.

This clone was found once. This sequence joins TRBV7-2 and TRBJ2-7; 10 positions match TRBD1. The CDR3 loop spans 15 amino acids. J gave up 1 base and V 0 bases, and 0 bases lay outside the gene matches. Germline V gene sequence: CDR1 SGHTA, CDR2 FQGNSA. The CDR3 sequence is CASSLAGQGSYEQYF. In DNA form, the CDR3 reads TGTGCCAGCAGCTTAGCGGGACAGGGGTCCTACGAGCAGTACTTC.

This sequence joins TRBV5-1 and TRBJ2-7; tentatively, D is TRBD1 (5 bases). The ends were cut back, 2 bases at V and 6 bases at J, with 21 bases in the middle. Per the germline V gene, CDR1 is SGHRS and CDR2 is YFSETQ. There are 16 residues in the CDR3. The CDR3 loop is CASSFSGSDSWSEQYF. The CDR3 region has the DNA TGCGCCAGCAGCTTCTCAGGCTCCGACAGTTGGAGCGAGCAGTACTTC.

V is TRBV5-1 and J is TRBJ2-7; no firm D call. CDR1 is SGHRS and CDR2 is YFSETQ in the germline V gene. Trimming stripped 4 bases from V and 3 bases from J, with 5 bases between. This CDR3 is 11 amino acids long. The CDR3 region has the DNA TGCGCCAGCAGCAGCCGCTACGAGCAGTACTTC. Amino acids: CASSSRYEQYF.

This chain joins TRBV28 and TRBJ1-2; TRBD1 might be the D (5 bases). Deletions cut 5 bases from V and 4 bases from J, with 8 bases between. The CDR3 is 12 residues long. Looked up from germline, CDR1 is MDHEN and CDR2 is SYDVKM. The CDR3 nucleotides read TGTGCCAGCAGTGTCACAGGCTATGGCTACACCTTC. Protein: CASSVTGYGYTF.

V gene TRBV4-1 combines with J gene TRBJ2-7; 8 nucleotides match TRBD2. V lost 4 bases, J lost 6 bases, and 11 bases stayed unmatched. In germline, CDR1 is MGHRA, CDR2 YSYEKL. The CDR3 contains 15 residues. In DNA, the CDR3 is TGCGCCAGCAGCCCCACAGGACTAGCATCTACCGAGCAGTACTTC. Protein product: CASSPTGLASTEQYF.

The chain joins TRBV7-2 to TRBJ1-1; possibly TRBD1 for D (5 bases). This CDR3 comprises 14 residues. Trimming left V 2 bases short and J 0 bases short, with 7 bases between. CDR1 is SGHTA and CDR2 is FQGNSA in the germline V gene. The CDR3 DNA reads TGTGCCAGCAGCTTAAGGGGCCTGAACACTGAAGCTTTCTTT. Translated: CASSLRGLNTEAFF. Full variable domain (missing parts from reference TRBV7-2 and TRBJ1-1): GAGVSQSPSNKVTEKGKDVELRCDPISGHTALYWYRQSLGQGLEFLIYFQGNSAPDKSGLPSDRFSAERTGGSVSTLTIQRTQQEDSAVYLCASSLRGLNTEAFFGQGTRLTVV.

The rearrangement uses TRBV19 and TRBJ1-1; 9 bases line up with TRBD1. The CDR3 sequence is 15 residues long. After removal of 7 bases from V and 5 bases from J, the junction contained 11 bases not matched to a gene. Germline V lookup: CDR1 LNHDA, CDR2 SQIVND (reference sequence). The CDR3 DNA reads TGTGCCAGTATGCGATCCGGGACAGGGTGGACTGAAGCTTTCTTT. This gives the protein CASMRSGTGWTEAFF.

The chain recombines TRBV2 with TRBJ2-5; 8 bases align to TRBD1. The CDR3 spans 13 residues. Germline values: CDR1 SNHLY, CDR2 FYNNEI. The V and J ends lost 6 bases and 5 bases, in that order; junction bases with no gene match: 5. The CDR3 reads CASRGQVGETQYF. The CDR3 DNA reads TGTGCCAGCAGGGGACAGGTGGGCGAGACCCAGTACTTC. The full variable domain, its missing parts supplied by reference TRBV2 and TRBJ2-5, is EPEVTQTPSHQVTQMGQEVILRCVPISNHLYFYWYRQILGQKVEFLVSFYNNEISEKSEIFDDQFSVERPDGSNFTLKIRSTKLEDSAMYFCASRGQVGETQYFGPGTRLLVL.

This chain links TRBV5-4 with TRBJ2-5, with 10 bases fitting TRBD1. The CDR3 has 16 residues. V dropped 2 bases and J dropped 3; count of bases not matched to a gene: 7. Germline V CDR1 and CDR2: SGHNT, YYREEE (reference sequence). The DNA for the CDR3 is TGTGCCAGCAGCTTACCGTATGGACAGGGGGAAGAGACCCAGTACTTC. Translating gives CASSLPYGQGEETQYF.

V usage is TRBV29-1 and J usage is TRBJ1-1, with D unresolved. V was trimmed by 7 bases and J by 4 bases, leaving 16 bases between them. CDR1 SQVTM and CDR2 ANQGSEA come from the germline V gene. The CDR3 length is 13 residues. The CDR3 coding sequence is TGCAGCGCTGCGGGTCAAACGGGCACTGAAGCTTTCTTT. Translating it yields CSAAGQTGTEAFF.

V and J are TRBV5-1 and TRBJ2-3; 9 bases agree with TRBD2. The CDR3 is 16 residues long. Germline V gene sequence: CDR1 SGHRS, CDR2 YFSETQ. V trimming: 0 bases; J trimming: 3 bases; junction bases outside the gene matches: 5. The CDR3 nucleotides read TGCGCCAGCAGCTTGGGACTAGCGGCTTTGACAGATACGCAGTATTTT. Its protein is CASSLGLAALTDTQYF.

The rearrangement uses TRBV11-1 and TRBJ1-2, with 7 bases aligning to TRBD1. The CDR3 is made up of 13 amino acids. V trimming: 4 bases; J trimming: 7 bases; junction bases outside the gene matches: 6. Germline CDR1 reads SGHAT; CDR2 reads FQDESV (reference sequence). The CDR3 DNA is TGTGCCAGCAGCTCGCCAGGGGGTTCTGGCTACACCTTC. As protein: CASSSPGGSGYTF.

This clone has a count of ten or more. The CDR3 coding sequence is TGTGCCTGGAGTAGGGGGACAACTTCGAATGAGCAGTTCTTC. It codes for CAWSRGTTSNEQFF. The V call is TRBV30, the J call TRBJ2-1, with D maybe TRBD1 (6 bases). The germline CDR1 and CDR2 sequences are GTSNPN and SVGIG (reference sequence). The CDR3 covers 14 residues. Trimming removed 2 bases from V and 7 bases from J, with 15 bases in between.

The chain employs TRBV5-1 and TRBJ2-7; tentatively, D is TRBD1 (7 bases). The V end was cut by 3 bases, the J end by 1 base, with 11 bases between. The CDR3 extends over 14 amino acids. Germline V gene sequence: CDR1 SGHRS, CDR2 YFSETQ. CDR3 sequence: CASSYSGGSYEQYF. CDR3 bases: TGCGCCAGCAGCTACTCAGGGGGGTCCTACGAGCAGTACTTC.

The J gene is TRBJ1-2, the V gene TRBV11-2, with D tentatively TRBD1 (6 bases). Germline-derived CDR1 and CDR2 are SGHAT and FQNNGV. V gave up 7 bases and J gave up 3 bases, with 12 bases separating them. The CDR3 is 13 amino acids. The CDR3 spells CASTPDRDYGYTF. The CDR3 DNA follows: TGTGCCAGCACCCCGGACAGAGACTATGGCTACACCTTC.

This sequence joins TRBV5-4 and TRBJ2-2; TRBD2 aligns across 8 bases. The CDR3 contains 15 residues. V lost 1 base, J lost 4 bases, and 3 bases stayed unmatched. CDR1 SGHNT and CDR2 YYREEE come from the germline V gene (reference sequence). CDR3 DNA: TGTGCCAGCAGCTTGAACCGGGGGGGCACCGGGGAGCTGTTTTTT. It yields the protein CASSLNRGGTGELFF.